This passage covers 5 T cell receptor beta chains from one sample sequenced in a study of glioma-infiltrating T cells after dendritic cell vaccination. TCRdb's table, derived via immunoSEQ multiplex PCR, lists solely in-frame clones and lacks some. The sample holds some 70,000 clones, about 76% seen once. Specimen: blood, collected before dendritic cell vaccination. The source is a human donor with glioblastoma.

V and J are TRBV15 and TRBJ1-6; a weak D match, TRBD1 (5 bases). This CDR3 has 12 residues. Germline V lookup: CDR1 LNHNV, CDR2 YYDKDF (reference sequence). Trimming removed 1 base at V and 14 bases at J, with 9 bases between. The CDR3 DNA reads as TGTGCCACCAGCAGAGCGGGGGAGTCCCTCCACTTT. Protein product: CATSRAGESLHF.

The chain uses TRBV30 and TRBJ1-3; D call uncertain. Germline CDR1 is GTSNPN and CDR2 is SVGIG (reference sequence). Trimming stripped 0 bases from V and 2 bases from J, with 11 bases between. The CDR3 extends over 15 amino acids. The CDR3 region is CAWSVYDLTGNTIYF. The CDR3 DNA reads as TGTGCCTGGAGTGTGTACGACTTGACTGGAAACACCATATATTTT.

This clone was picked up one time. This chain links TRBV30 with TRBJ1-1; tentative D call: TRBD1 (5 bases). CDR1 is GTSNPN and CDR2 is SVGIG in the germline V gene (reference sequence). Trimming left V 5 bases short and J 1 base short, with 5 bases between. The CDR3 totals 11 residues. The CDR3 coding sequence is TGTGCCTGGCAGGGGAACACTGAAGCTTTCTTT. It specifies CAWQGNTEAFF.

The CDR3 is CASSGRTSAGTDTQYF. The CDR3 DNA sequence: TGTGCCAGCAGTGGCCGGACTAGCGCAGGAACAGATACGCAGTATTTT. The J gene is TRBJ2-3, the V gene TRBV6-6; 9 bases map to TRBD2. The CDR3 extends over 16 amino acids. Germline V gene lookup returns CDR1 MNHNY and CDR2 SVGAGI (reference sequence). Trimming removed 5 bases from V and 3 bases from J; junction bases left unmatched: 9.

The rearrangement links TRBV10-3 to TRBJ1-5; TRBD1 matches at 10 bases. This CDR3 region has 15 residues. Germline V gives CDR1 ENHRY, CDR2 SYGVKD. Trimming cost V 4 bases and J 1 base; bases outside gene matches: 1. The CDR3 region has the DNA TGTGCCATCAGTGGGGGACAGGGGAGCAATCAGCCCCAGCATTTT. It encodes CAISGGQGSNQPQHF.